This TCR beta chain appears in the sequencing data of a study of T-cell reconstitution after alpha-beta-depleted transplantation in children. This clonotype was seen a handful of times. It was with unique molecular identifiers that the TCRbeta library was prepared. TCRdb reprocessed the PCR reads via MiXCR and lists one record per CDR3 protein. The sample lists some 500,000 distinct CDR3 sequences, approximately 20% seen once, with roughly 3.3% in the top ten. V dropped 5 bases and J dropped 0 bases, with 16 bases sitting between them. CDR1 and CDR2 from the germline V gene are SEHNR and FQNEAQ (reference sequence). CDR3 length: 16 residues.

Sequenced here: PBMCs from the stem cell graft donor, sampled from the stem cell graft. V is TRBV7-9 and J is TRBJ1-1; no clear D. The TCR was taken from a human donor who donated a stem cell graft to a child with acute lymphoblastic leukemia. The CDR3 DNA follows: TGTGCCAGCAGCCCCGGGCGGGCAACCATGAACACTGAAGCTTTCTTT. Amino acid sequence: CASSPGRATMNTEAFF. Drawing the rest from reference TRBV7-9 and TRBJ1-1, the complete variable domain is DTGVSQNPRHKITKRGQNVTFRCDPISEHNRLYWYRQTLGQGPEFLTYFQNEAQLEKSRLLSDRFSAERPKGSFSTLEIQRTEQGDSAMYLCASSPGRATMNTEAFFGQGTRLTVV.